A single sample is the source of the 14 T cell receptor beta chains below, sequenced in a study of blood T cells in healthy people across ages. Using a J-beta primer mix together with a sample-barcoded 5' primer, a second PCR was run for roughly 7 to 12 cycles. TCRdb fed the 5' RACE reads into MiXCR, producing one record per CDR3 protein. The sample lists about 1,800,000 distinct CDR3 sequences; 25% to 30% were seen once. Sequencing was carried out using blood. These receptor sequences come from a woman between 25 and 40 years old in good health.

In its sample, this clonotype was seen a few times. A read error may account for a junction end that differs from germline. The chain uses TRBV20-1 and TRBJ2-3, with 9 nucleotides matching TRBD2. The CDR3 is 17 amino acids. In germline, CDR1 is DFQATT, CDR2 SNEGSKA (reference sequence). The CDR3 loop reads CSARAGSGSRGTDTQYF. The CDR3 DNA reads TGCAGTGCAAGAGCGGGTAGCGGGAGTCGGGGCACAGATACGCAGTATTTT.

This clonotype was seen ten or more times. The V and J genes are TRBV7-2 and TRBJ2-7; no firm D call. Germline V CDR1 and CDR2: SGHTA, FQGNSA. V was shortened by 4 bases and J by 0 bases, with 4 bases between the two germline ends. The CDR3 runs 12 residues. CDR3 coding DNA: TGTGCCAGCAGCTCGTTCTCCTACGAGCAGTACTTC. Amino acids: CASSSFSYEQYF.

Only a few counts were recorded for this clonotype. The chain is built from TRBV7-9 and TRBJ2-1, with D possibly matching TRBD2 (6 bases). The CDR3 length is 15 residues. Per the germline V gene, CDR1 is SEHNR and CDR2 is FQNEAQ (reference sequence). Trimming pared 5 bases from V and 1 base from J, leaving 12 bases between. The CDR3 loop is CASSHGAGSYNEQFF. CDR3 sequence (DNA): TGTGCCAGCAGCCATGGGGCGGGGTCCTACAATGAGCAGTTCTTC.

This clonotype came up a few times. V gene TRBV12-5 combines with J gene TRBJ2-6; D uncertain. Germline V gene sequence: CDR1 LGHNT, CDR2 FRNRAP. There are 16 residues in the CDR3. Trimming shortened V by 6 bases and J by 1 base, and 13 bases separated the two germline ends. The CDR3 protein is CASGPLKMSGANVLTF. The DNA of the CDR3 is TGTGCTAGTGGCCCCCTAAAGATGTCTGGGGCCAACGTCCTGACTTTC.

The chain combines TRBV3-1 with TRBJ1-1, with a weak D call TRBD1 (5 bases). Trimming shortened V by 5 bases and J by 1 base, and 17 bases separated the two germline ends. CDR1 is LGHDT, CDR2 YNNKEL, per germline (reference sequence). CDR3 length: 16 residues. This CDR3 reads CASSKRGAESNTEAFF. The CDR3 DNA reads TGTGCCAGCAGCAAAAGAGGGGCAGAATCGAACACTGAAGCTTTCTTT.

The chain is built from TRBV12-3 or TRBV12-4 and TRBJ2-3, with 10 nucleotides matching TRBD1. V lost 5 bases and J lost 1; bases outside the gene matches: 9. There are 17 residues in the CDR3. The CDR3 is CASSTGTGVGGTDTQYF. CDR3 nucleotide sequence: TGTGCCAGCAGTACCGGGACAGGGGTTGGCGGCACAGATACGCAGTATTTT.

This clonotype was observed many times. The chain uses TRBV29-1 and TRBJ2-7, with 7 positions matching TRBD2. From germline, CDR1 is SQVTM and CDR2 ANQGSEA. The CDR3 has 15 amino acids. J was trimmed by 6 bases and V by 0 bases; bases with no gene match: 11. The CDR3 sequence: CSVEDLSGTSSEQYF. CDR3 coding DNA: TGCAGCGTTGAAGATTTGAGCGGGACCTCTTCCGAGCAGTACTTC.

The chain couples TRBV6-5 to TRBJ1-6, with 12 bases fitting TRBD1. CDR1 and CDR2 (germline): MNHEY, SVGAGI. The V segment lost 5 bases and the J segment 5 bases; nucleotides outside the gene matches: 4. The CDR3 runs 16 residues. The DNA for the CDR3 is TGTGCCAGCAGTACCGGGACAGGGGGCAATAATTCACCCCTCCACTTT. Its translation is CASSTGTGGNNSPLHF.

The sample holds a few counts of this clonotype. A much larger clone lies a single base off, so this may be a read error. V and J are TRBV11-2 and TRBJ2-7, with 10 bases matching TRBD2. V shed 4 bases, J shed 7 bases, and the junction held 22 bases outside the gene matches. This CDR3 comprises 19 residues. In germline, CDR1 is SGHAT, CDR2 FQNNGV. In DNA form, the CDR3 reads TGTGCCAGCAGCTCAGGAGGAGCGGGGGGGCTTCCTTTCTACAATGAGCAGTACTTC. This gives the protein CASSSGGAGGLPFYNEQYF.

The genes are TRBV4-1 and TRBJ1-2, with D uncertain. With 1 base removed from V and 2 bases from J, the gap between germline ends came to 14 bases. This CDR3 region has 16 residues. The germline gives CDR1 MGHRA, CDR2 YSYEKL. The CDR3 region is CASSQVQPLPNYGYTF. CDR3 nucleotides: TGCGCCAGCAGCCAAGTCCAACCGCTGCCCAACTATGGCTACACCTTC.

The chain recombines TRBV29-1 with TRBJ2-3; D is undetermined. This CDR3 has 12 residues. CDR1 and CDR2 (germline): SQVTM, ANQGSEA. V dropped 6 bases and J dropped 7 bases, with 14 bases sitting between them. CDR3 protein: CSVDVAVNTQYF. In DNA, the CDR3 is TGCAGCGTCGACGTGGCTGTCAATACGCAGTATTTT.

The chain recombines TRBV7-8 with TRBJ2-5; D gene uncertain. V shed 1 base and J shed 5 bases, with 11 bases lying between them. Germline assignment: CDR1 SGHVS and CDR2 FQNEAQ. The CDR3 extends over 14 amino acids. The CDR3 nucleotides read TGTGCCAGCAGCTTAGTTTCCAGATCGGAGACCCAGTACTTC. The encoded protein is CASSLVSRSETQYF.

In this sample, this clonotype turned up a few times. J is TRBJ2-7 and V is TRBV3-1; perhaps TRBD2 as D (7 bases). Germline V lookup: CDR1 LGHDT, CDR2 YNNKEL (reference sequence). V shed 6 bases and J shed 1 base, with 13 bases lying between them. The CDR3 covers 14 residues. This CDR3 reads CASRPGGQSYEQYF. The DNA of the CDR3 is TGTGCCAGCAGGCCGGGGGGACAATCCTACGAGCAGTACTTC.

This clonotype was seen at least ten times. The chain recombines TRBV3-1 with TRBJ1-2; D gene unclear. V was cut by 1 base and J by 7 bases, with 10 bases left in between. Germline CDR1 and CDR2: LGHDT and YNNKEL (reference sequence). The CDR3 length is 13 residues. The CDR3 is CASSQGLDSGYTF. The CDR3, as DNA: TGTGCCAGCAGCCAAGGTCTGGACTCTGGCTACACCTTC.